This entry lists 10 T cell receptor beta chains sequenced from one sample in a study of T cell changes during pregnancy in multiple sclerosis. Only in-frame clones appear in the TCRdb table, and some are missing; sequencing was by immunoSEQ multiplex PCR. The sample consists of approximately 90,000 clones, about 94% of them appearing once. The source material was peripheral blood, sampled in the third trimester of pregnancy. The receptors shown here come from a female donor with multiple sclerosis, enrolled in a pregnancy study.

The chain couples TRBV5-1 to TRBJ2-1; 10 bases agree with TRBD2. Looked up from germline, CDR1 is SGHRS and CDR2 is YFSETQ. V lost 3 bases, J lost 10 bases, and 10 bases stayed unmatched. This CDR3 spans 15 amino acids. For the CDR3, the DNA is TGCGCCAGCAGCTATAAGCGGGAGGGACTTGTCGAGCAGTTCTTC. Its protein product is CASSYKREGLVEQFF. Full variable domain (remainder filled in from reference TRBV5-1 and TRBJ2-1): KAGVTQTPRYLIKTRGQQVTLSCSPISGHRSVSWYQQTPGQGLQFLFEYFSETQRNKGNFPGRFSGRQFSNSRSEMNVSTLELGDSALYLCASSYKREGLVEQFFGPGTRLTVL.

The chain joins TRBV6-5 to TRBJ2-2, with 11 bases lining up with TRBD1. Per the germline V gene, CDR1 is MNHEY and CDR2 is SVGAGI. This CDR3 region has 14 residues. The V gene end was trimmed by 6 bases and the J gene end by 5 bases; junction bases not matched to a gene: 2. The CDR3 spells CASRGQGGTGELFF. CDR3 bases: TGTGCCAGCAGGGGACAGGGGGGGACCGGGGAGCTGTTTTTT.

The V and J genes are TRBV23-1 and TRBJ2-1, with D maybe TRBD2 (6 bases). TRBV23-1 is given ORF status, its function remaining uncertain. The CDR3 consists of 14 residues. The germline V and J ends were trimmed by 8 bases and 0 bases, with 11 bases remaining between them. In nucleotides, the CDR3 is TGCGCCAGCTATTTGGGGGGCTCCTACAATGAGCAGTTCTTC. Its protein is CASYLGGSYNEQFF.

The CDR3 loop reads CASSARETTSYEQYF. CDR3 in DNA: TGTGCCAGCAGCGCCCGGGAGACAACAAGCTACGAGCAGTACTTC. The chain recombines TRBV7-2 with TRBJ2-7; weak D call: TRBD2 (6 bases). Germline assignment: CDR1 SGHTA and CDR2 FQGNSA. CDR3 length: 15 amino acids. V lost 5 bases, J lost 3 bases, and 17 bases lay in between.

The rearrangement uses TRBV5-1 and TRBJ1-1; TRBD1 aligns across 7 bases. The germline V gene encodes CDR1 SGHRS and CDR2 YFSETQ. The CDR3 runs 13 residues. V shed 4 bases, J shed 5 bases, and the junction held 5 bases outside the gene matches. The CDR3 bases are TGCGCCAGCAGCATCAGACAGGGAACTGAAGCTTTCTTT. Residues: CASSIRQGTEAFF.

The chain is built from TRBV28 and TRBJ2-1, with 12 bases matching TRBD2. Germline CDR1 is MDHEN and CDR2 is SYDVKM. The CDR3 has 15 amino acids. V shed 6 bases, J shed 7 bases, and the junction held 7 bases outside the gene matches. CDR3 residues: CASRPGLAGSNEQFF. The CDR3 DNA reads as TGTGCCAGCAGACCGGGACTAGCGGGCTCTAATGAGCAGTTCTTC.

V and J are TRBV7-3 and TRBJ2-7; 9 positions match TRBD2. The CDR3 extends over 15 amino acids. Unmatched junction bases numbered 5, after V lost 2 bases and J lost 3 bases. Germline CDR1 SGHTA, CDR2 FQGTGA. The CDR3 nucleotides read TGTGCCAGCAGCTTATCGGGACTAGCTCGCTACGAGCAGTACTTC. Its translation: CASSLSGLARYEQYF.

The gene calls are TRBV27 and TRBJ2-3; 15 bases line up with TRBD2. After removal of 4 bases from V and 4 bases from J, the junction contained 6 bases not matched to a gene. Looked up from germline, CDR1 is MNHEY and CDR2 is SMNVEV (reference sequence). This CDR3 comprises 17 residues. The CDR3 protein is CASSSSGTSGRSDTQYF. DNA for the CDR3: TGTGCCAGCAGTTCTTCCGGGACTAGCGGGAGGTCAGATACGCAGTATTTT.

CDR3 in amino acids: CASSLSRSYGYTF. In nucleotides, the CDR3 is TGTGCCAGCAGTTTATCTCGCAGTTATGGCTACACCTTC. This rearrangement joins TRBV27 to TRBJ1-2, with D hard to call. The CDR3 is made up of 13 amino acids. Trimming took 0 bases from V and 5 from J, leaving 7 bases between them. Germline loops: CDR1 MNHEY, CDR2 SMNVEV (reference sequence).

The rearrangement uses TRBV15 and TRBJ2-1; D is unresolved. V was cut by 5 bases and J by 8 bases, with 7 bases left in between. This CDR3 comprises 11 residues. Germline CDR1 LNHNV, CDR2 YYDKDF (reference sequence). The CDR3 nucleotides are TGTGCCACCAGCGGGCACGATGAGCAGTTCTTC. It is translated as CATSGHDEQFF.